The present entry profiles one TCR beta chain with its context. Its cognate antigen has yet to be identified. No quality values exist for individual bases; no much larger clone is one base distant. A distance of 16 bases separates the germline ends of V and J, which lose 5 bases and 5 bases respectively. CDR1 and CDR2 are read off the germline V gene as SNHLY and FYNNEI. Taken from cysteine to phenylalanine, the CDR3 has 15 residues. The retained sequence is limited to the CDR3, 45 bases, with the frame set at the first base. This entry comes from a study of control samples from healthy donors and cancer patients (dated by TCRdb to 2018 to 2021). The library was prepared using the immunoSEQ multiplex PCR assay. TCRdb took over this immuneACCESS table, retaining in-frame rearrangements with V and J assigned. Such tables are incomplete; in checked studies, under half of the missing clones stem from an unresolved V gene, and the remainder is unexplained. This sample gives over 150,000 clones in total; about 94% of them show up just once. The biggest ten clones account for 5.7% of the sample.

This clonotype was obtained from a man aged 40-50 years in good health. The sequenced sample was blood. The sequence links TRBV2 to TRBJ1-5; tentative D gene TRBD1, with 6 bases matching. The sequenced DNA is TGTGCCAGCAGTCTAAGGGCCAGGGGCGATCAGCCCCAGCATTTT. This sequence encodes CASSLRARGDQPQHF.